What follows describes a single TCR beta chain. Its antigen is as yet unknown. The entry originates in a study of T cell responses to AZD1222 COVID-19 vaccine. Study-wide results and caveats: Vaccine-associated CD4 TCRs spanned spike, dominant at 160-218 and 743-854. Donors were chiefly white British, with a greater number of females, and clonal diversity was perhaps underestimated.

TCRdb's copy holds only in-frame clones and misses some; the assay was immunoSEQ multiplex PCR. The sample lists tens of thousands of clones; about 78% were seen once. The TCR was taken from an adult who received the AZD1222 COVID-19 vaccine. The sequences come from peripheral blood, collected 28 days after the second AZD1222 dose.

The CDR3 DNA follows: TGTGCCAGCCCCCCGATCGTTGGTGGGATGAACACTGAAGCTTTCTTT. Translating gives CASPPIVGGMNTEAFF. J is TRBJ1-1 and V is TRBV28; D is unresolved. The CDR3 totals 16 residues. The V gene lost 8 bases and the J gene lost 0 bases, with 19 bases spanning the gap. The germline CDR1 and CDR2 sequences are MDHEN and SYDVKM.